These 19 T cell receptor beta chains were all obtained from the same sample, sequenced in a study of blood T cell repertoires in COVID-19. This table comes from immunoSEQ multiplex PCR, and its TCRdb copy is limited to in-frame clones, with some not included. Here the sample spans over 120,000 clones, about 89% being singletons. The sequencing input was peripheral blood. The origin of the receptors is a man aged 50-59 years who had recovered from COVID-19.

The chain combines TRBV4-3 with TRBJ1-5; maybe TRBD1 (5 bases). The CDR3 spans 16 residues. Between the trimmed V and J ends, which lost 0 bases and 7 bases, there was a span of 16 bases. Germline CDR1 and CDR2: LGHNA and YSLEER. The CDR3 here is CASSQDRQGLGQPQHF. The DNA of the CDR3 is TGCGCCAGCAGCCAAGACCGGCAGGGACTAGGGCAGCCCCAGCATTTT.

This chain connects TRBV18 to TRBJ1-4; the D gene is possibly TRBD1 (6 bases). The CDR3 length is 13 residues. Trimming took 8 bases from V and 3 from J, leaving 10 bases between them. Germline values: CDR1 KGHSH, CDR2 LQKENI. The CDR3 sequence: CASQGGSNEKLFF. The CDR3 coding sequence is TGTGCCAGCCAAGGGGGTTCTAATGAAAAACTGTTTTTT.

The J gene is TRBJ2-5, the V gene TRBV7-7, with 10 nucleotides matching TRBD1. CDR1 is SSHAT, CDR2 FNYEAQ, per germline (reference sequence). This CDR3 contains 15 residues. Trimming took 5 bases from V and 4 from J; bases not matched to a gene: 7. CDR3 bases: TGTGCCAGCAGCCCCGGGACAGGGGCTGTAGAGACCCAGTACTTC. This gives the protein CASSPGTGAVETQYF.

This chain uses TRBV4-1 with TRBJ1-1, with D possibly TRBD1 on 6 matching bases. From germline, CDR1 is MGHRA and CDR2 YSYEKL. V was pared by 7 bases and J by 0 bases, with 12 bases between. The CDR3 covers 14 residues. CDR3 DNA: TGCGCCAGCAAACAGGGACAAATGAACACTGAAGCTTTCTTT. Amino acid sequence: CASKQGQMNTEAFF.

The chain joins TRBV7-8 to TRBJ2-1; TRBD1 matches 9 bases. CDR1 and CDR2 from the germline V gene are SGHVS and FQNEAQ. CDR3 length: 15 residues. Unmatched junction bases numbered 6, after V lost 5 bases and J lost 4 bases. The CDR3 region is CASSHDRGGYNEQFF. The CDR3 region has the DNA TGTGCCAGCAGCCACGACAGGGGGGGGTACAATGAGCAGTTCTTC.

V and J are TRBV19 and TRBJ2-4; 9 bases are a match to TRBD1. V lost 6 bases, J lost 3 bases, and 9 bases stayed unmatched. The CDR3 runs 16 residues. Germline V lookup: CDR1 LNHDA, CDR2 SQIVND (reference sequence). CDR3 sequence (DNA): TGTGCCAGTAGGAGGACAGGGGCAGGGGGCAAAAACATTCAGTACTTC. The encoded protein is CASRRTGAGGKNIQYF.

The chain has TRBV21-1 and TRBJ2-3; the table's TRBD1 call for D was not verified on the DNA. TRBV21-1 is shown as a pseudogene. The CDR3 runs to 15 residues. CDR3 DNA: TGTGCCAGCAGCAATTCACAGGGGTGGGCAGATACGCAGTATTTT. Its protein product is CASSNSQGWADTQYF.

The V gene is TRBV7-3, the J gene TRBJ2-7; 10 bases agree with TRBD1. The CDR3 is made up of 16 amino acids. Looked up from germline, CDR1 is SGHTA and CDR2 is FQGTGA. V gave up 5 bases and J gave up 2 bases; unmatched junction bases: 9. In DNA form, the CDR3 reads TGTGCCAGCAGCCTAAGGGGCGGGACAGGGGCCTACGAGCAGTACTTC. This codes for CASSLRGGTGAYEQYF.

The rearrangement links TRBV19 to TRBJ2-2; TRBD2 might be the D (6 bases). This CDR3 region has 13 residues. Per germline, CDR1 LNHDA and CDR2 SQIVND (reference sequence). The V and J ends lost 5 bases and 4 bases respectively, with 8 bases between them. The DNA of the CDR3 is TGTGCCAGTAGTTCGGGACTCACCGGGGAGCTGTTTTTT. Its translation: CASSSGLTGELFF. The complete variable domain, with remaining parts taken from reference TRBV19 and TRBJ2-2, reads DGGITQSPKYLFRKEGQNVTLSCEQNLNHDAMYWYRQDPGQGLRLIYYSQIVNDFQKGDIAEGYSVSREKKESFPLTVTSAQKNPTAFYLCASSSGLTGELFFGEGSRLTVL.

This rearrangement joins TRBV19 to TRBJ1-2; unclear D gene. The CDR3 runs to 13 residues. V was shortened by 3 bases and J by 7 bases, with 12 bases between the two germline ends. Germline assignment: CDR1 LNHDA and CDR2 SQIVND (reference sequence). CDR3 loop: CASSMVEVRGYTF. The CDR3 nucleotides read TGTGCCAGTAGTATGGTGGAGGTCCGTGGCTACACCTTC.

This clone was seen a single time. The chain combines TRBV15 with TRBJ2-1; TRBD2 aligns across 12 bases. Germline CDR1 LNHNV, CDR2 YYDKDF (reference sequence). Germline trimming cut 0 bases from V and 4 bases from J; bases unmatched to any gene: 4. This CDR3 has 17 amino acids. CDR3 loop: CATSRDLAGGRYNEQFF. The CDR3 coding sequence is TGTGCCACCAGCAGAGATCTAGCGGGGGGGAGGTACAATGAGCAGTTCTTC.

This sequence joins TRBV4-3 and TRBJ1-4; no reliable D call. Trimming removed 1 base from V and 4 bases from J, with 16 bases in between. CDR1 LGHNA and CDR2 YSLEER come from the germline V gene. The length of the CDR3 is 17 residues. The CDR3 here is CASSQAVHEAFNEKLFF. The CDR3 bases are TGCGCCAGCAGCCAAGCGGTTCACGAAGCCTTTAATGAAAAACTGTTTTTT.

This chain links TRBV4-3 with TRBJ1-4; 8 bases agree with TRBD1. Germline CDR1 reads LGHNA; CDR2 reads YSLEER. CDR3 length: 18 amino acids. V shed 0 bases and J 3 bases; nucleotides not matched to a gene: 9. CDR3 in DNA: TGCGCCAGCAGCCAAGATATCCCAGGGGGCTTAGCTAATGAAAAACTGTTTTTT. Protein sequence: CASSQDIPGGLANEKLFF.

DNA for the CDR3: TGTGCCAGCAGCTTGGGATGGGGGGGCGAAGGTCTCTCACCCCTCCACTTT. Translation: CASSLGWGGEGLSPLHF. The V and J genes are TRBV5-6 and TRBJ1-6, with D maybe TRBD1 (6 bases). V shed 0 bases and J shed 10 bases, with 20 bases lying between them. Germline V gene lookup returns CDR1 SGHDT and CDR2 YYEEEE. The CDR3 is 17 amino acids.

This clone was seen once. The chain combines TRBV6-5 with TRBJ2-3; tentatively, D is TRBD1 (6 bases). Trimming took 10 bases from V and 8 from J, leaving 19 bases between them. The CDR3 has 13 residues. CDR1 and CDR2 (germline): MNHEY, SVGAGI. The CDR3 region is CATQNLQGTTQYF. Here the CDR3 DNA reads TGTGCCACACAAAATCTACAGGGAACTACGCAGTATTTT.

J is TRBJ2-7 and V is TRBV5-1; D possibly corresponds to TRBD2 (5 bases). Germline assignment: CDR1 SGHRS and CDR2 YFSETQ. The V and J ends lost 4 bases and 2 bases respectively, with 16 bases between them. The CDR3 runs to 15 residues. For the CDR3, the DNA is TGCGCCAGCAGCCCTTGGAATTCGGGGACCTACGAGCAGTACTTC. This translates into CASSPWNSGTYEQYF.

This chain joins TRBV30 and TRBJ2-5; TRBD2 matches 8 bases. The germline CDR1 and CDR2 sequences are GTSNPN and SVGIG (reference sequence). CDR3 length: 15 amino acids. The junction had 9 bases not matched to a gene; V was cut back by 0 bases and J by 6 bases. The DNA of the CDR3 is TGTGCCTGGAGTGTCCCGGGACTAGATACTAAGACCCAGTACTTC. As protein: CAWSVPGLDTKTQYF. The entire variable domain, with the rest obtained from reference TRBV30 and TRBJ2-5, is as follows: SQTIHQWPATLVQPVGSPLSLECTVEGTSNPNLYWYRQAAGRGLQLLFYSVGIGQISSEVPQNLSASRPQDRQFILSSKKLLLSDSGFYLCAWSVPGLDTKTQYFGPGTRLLVL.

V is TRBV15 and J is TRBJ1-1; D gene ambiguous. CDR3 length: 17 amino acids. Germline assignment: CDR1 LNHNV and CDR2 YYDKDF (reference sequence). Between the trimmed V and J ends, which lost 0 bases and 0 bases, there was a span of 14 bases. In DNA form, the CDR3 reads TGTGCCACCAGCAGAGAGGCAGGTACAGAATTGAACACTGAAGCTTTCTTT. This sequence encodes CATSREAGTELNTEAFF.

V usage is TRBV5-1 and J usage is TRBJ2-1; unclear D gene. V lost 0 bases and J lost 2, with 9 bases in between. The CDR3 runs to 15 residues. Looked up from germline, CDR1 is SGHRS and CDR2 is YFSETQ. The CDR3 DNA is TGCGCCAGCAGCTTGGCAGGTGGAACCTACAATGAGCAGTTCTTC. Its translation: CASSLAGGTYNEQFF.